Ten or more counts support the clone carrying this T cell receptor beta chain. The target antigen is unknown. The record originates from a study of T cells in Graves' hyperthyroidism and ophthalmopathy. Background on the study: It was at initial diagnosis, before any treatment, that peripheral blood was collected.

Authors of the study amplified TCR beta CDR3 regions from RNA transcripts. First-round RT-PCR of the TCR CDR3 relied on the HTBI primer set. TCRdb reprocessed the multiplex PCR reads via MiXCR and lists one record per CDR3 protein. The table shows about 250,000 distinct CDR3 sequences, with approximately 25% occurring only once. This CDR3 spans 16 amino acids. Germline trimming cut 6 bases from V and 2 bases from J; bases unmatched to any gene: 8. Uncontrolled infection, other autoimmune disease, pregnancy and lactation each barred patients from inclusion. The study's findings and limits: A 13 V-J model separated ophthalmopathy from stable hyperthyroidism. Progression to ophthalmopathy was predicted a median of roughly 6.5 months early.

Sequencing was done on a sample of blood. The rearrangement joins TRBV12-3 or TRBV12-4 to TRBJ2-7; 12 bases align to TRBD2. This clonotype originated in a woman aged 40 to 50 with Graves' ophthalmopathy. CDR3 protein: CASRPYGTSGPYEQYF. The CDR3 DNA reads as TGTGCCAGCAGGCCTTACGGGACTAGCGGGCCCTACGAGCAGTACTTC.